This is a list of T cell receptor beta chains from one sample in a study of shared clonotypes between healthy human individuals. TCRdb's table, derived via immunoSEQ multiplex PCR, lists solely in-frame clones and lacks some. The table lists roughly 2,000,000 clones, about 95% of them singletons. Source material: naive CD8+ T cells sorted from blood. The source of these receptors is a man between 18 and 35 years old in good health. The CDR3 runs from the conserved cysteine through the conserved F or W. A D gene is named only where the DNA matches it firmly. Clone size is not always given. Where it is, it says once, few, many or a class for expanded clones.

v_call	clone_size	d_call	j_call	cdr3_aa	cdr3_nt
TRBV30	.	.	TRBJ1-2	CAWSKGGLSAGYTF	TGTGCCTGGAGTAAGGGGGGATTATCGGCTGGCTACACCTTC
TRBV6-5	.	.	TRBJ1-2	CASSYQGTGYTF	TGTGCCAGCAGTTACCAGGGGACGGGCTACACCTTC
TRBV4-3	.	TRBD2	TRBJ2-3	CASSQDPLAGEGDTQYF	TGCGCCAGCAGCCAAGATCCCCTAGCGGGAGAGGGAGATACGCAGTATTTT
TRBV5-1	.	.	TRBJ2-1	CASSFEGGWFF	TGCGCCAGCAGCTTTGAGGGGGGCTGGTTCTTC
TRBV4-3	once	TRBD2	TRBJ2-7	CASSQGFAGVWEQYF	TGCGCCAGCAGCCAAGGTTTTGCGGGAGTCTGGGAGCAGTACTTC
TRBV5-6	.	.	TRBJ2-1	CASSGGDSSSYNEQFF	TGTGCCAGCAGCGGGGGGGACAGTTCCTCCTACAATGAGCAGTTCTTC
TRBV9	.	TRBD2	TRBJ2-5	CASSGGLADQATQYF	TGTGCCAGCAGCGGGGGACTAGCGGACCAAGCGACCCAGTACTTC
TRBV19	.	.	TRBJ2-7	CASTYRLEGSYEQYF	TGTGCCAGTACCTATAGGCTCGAAGGCTCCTACGAGCAGTACTTC
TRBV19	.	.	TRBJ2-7	CASSASFGYSHPYEQYF	TGTGCCAGTAGTGCCTCCTTCGGGTATTCCCATCCCTACGAGCAGTACTTC
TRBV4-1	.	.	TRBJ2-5	CASSQVSSQETQYF	TGCGCCAGCAGCCAAGTTTCCAGCCAAGAGACCCAGTACTTC
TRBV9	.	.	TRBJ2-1	CASSVGGEEGNEQFF	TGTGCCAGCAGCGTAGGAGGGGAGGAGGGCAATGAGCAGTTCTTC
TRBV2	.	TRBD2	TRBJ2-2	CASSVGLADTGELFF	TGTGCCAGCAGTGTAGGGCTAGCGGACACCGGGGAGCTGTTTTTT
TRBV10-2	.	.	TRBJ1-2	CASSYSPGGREAGYTF	TGCGCCAGCAGCTATTCTCCGGGGGGTCGGGAGGCTGGCTACACCTTC
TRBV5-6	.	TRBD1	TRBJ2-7	CASSLAPGTGYEQYF	TGTGCCAGCAGCTTGGCCCCGGGGACAGGGTACGAGCAGTACTTC
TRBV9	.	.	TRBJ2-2	CASSSSGELFF	TGTGCCAGCAGCTCATCCGGGGAGCTGTTTTTT
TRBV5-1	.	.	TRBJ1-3	CASSPGGNSGNTIYF	TGCGCCAGCAGCCCCGGGGGGAACTCTGGAAACACCATATATTTT
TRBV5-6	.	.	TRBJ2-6	CASSLLSRDSGANVLTF	TGTGCCAGCAGCTTGCTGTCCAGGGACTCTGGGGCCAACGTCCTGACTTTC
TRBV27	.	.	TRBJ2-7	CASSPSDSYEQYF	TGTGCCAGCAGTCCGTCCGACAGCTACGAGCAGTACTTC
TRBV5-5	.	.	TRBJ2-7	CASSLVGYEQYF	TGTGCCAGCAGCTTGGTTGGATACGAGCAGTACTTC
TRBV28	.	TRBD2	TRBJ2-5	CASRPSSGGARETQYF	TGTGCCAGCAGACCTTCTAGCGGGGGGGCACGCGAGACCCAGTACTTC
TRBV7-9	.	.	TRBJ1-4	CASSSSAGPNEKLFF	TGTGCCAGCAGCTCCTCCGCCGGGCCTAATGAAAAACTGTTTTTT
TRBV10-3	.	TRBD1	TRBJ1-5	CATQQGSGQPQHF	TGTGCCACCCAACAGGGGAGTGGTCAGCCCCAGCATTTT
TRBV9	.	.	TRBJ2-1	CASSTSKEQGSYNEQFF	TGTGCCAGCAGCACCTCAAAGGAACAGGGCTCCTACAATGAGCAGTTCTTC
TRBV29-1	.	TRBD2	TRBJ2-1	CSAQGTSGMGNEQFF	TGCAGCGCCCAGGGGACTAGCGGGATGGGCAATGAGCAGTTCTTC
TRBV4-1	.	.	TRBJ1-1	CASSPMGKSGHLYTEAFF	TGCGCCAGCAGCCCGATGGGAAAGTCAGGGCACCTGTACACTGAAGCTTTCTTT
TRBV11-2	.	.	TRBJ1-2	CASSFGGGAPNYGYTF	TGTGCCAGCAGCTTCGGGGGTGGGGCCCCAAACTATGGCTACACCTTC